The present entry profiles one TCR beta chain with its context. Antigen: not known. CDR1 and CDR2 from the germline V gene are LNHDA and SQIVND (reference sequence). The length of the CDR3 is 14 residues. J was trimmed by 5 bases and V by 4 bases; bases with no gene match: 3. Using quantitative 5'-RACE with molecular barcodes, the authors made TCR beta libraries. TCRdb fed the 5' RACE reads into MiXCR, producing one record per CDR3 protein. Of 150,000 to 200,000 distinct CDR3 sequences in the sample, over 10% were seen once. This specimen belongs to a study of CD8 T cells in ankylosing spondylitis. Study results and caveats: Researchers report that disease-linked clones proved CD8+ and relatively rare in peripheral blood. According to the report, clones linked to the disease were significantly enriched in matched synovial fluid samples taken from ankylosing spondylitis patients. What appeared characteristic of ankylosing spondylitis blood was a TCR beta motif of about eight highly homologous variants.

The sequencing input was blood, either unsorted or a sorted T cell fraction (not recorded which). This receptor was obtained from a female donor with ankylosing spondylitis or in good health (not recorded which). The rearrangement uses TRBV19 and TRBJ2-3, with 10 bases aligning to TRBD1. CDR3: CASSRQGAGDTQYF. In DNA form, the CDR3 reads TGTGCCAGTAGTAGACAGGGGGCAGGAGATACGCAGTATTTT.